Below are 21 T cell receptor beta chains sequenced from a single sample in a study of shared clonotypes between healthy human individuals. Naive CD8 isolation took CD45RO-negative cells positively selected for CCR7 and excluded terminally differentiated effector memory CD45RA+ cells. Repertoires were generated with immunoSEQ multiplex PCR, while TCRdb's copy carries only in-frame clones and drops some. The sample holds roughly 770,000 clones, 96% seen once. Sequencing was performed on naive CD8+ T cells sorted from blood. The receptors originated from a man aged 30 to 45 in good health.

The CDR3 region has the DNA TGTGCCAGCAGCTTCGGACTAGCGGGAGAACCCTCCTACAATGAGCAGTTCTTC. Translation: CASSFGLAGEPSYNEQFF. The J gene is TRBJ2-1, the V gene TRBV11-2; TRBD2 agrees at 13 bases. V lost 3 bases to trimming and J lost 0 bases; unmatched junction nucleotides: 5. The CDR3 runs to 18 residues. The germline CDR1 and CDR2 sequences are SGHAT and FQNNGV. The entire variable domain, with the rest obtained from reference TRBV11-2 and TRBJ2-1, is as follows: EAGVAQSPRYKIIEKRQSVAFWCNPISGHATLYWYQQILGQGPKLLIQFQNNGVVDDSQLPKDRFSAERLKGVDSTLKIQPAKLEDSAVYLCASSFGLAGEPSYNEQFFGPGTRLTVL.

The CDR3 nucleotides read TGTGCCAGCAGTGCCGGGACTCCCTACGAGCAGTACTTC. This translates into CASSAGTPYEQYF. The genes are TRBV6-1 and TRBJ2-7, with D maybe TRBD2 (6 bases). The CDR3 has 13 amino acids. The germline gives CDR1 MNHNS, CDR2 SASEGT. V was shortened by 4 bases and J by 2 bases, with 9 bases between the two germline ends.

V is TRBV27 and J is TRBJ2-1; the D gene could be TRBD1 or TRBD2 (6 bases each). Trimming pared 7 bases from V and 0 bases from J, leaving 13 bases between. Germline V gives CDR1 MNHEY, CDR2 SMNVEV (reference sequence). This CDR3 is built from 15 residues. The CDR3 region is CASMRDTFSYNEQFF. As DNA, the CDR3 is TGTGCCAGCATGCGGGACACTTTCTCCTACAATGAGCAGTTCTTC.

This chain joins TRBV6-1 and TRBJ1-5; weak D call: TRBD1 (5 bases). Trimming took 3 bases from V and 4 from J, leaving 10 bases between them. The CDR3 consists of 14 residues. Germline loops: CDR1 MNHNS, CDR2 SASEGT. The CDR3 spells CASSEGLANQPQHF. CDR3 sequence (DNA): TGTGCCAGCAGTGAGGGGCTCGCTAATCAGCCCCAGCATTTT.

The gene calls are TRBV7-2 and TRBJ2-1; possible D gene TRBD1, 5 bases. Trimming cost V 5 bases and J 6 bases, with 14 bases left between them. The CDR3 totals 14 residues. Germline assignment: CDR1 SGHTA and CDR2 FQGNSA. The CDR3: CASSPPNRLNEQFF. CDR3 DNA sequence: TGTGCCAGCAGCCCCCCAAACAGGCTCAATGAGCAGTTCTTC.

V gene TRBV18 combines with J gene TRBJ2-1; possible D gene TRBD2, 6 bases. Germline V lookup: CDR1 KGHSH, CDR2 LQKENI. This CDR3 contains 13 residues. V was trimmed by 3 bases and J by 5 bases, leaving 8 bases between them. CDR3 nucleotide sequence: TGTGCCAGCTCACCCAGACTAGACAATGAGCAGTTCTTC. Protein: CASSPRLDNEQFF.

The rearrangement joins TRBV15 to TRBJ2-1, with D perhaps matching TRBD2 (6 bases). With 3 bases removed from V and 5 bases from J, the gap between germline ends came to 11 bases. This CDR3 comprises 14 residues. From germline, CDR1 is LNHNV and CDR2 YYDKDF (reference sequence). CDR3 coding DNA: TGTGCCACCAGCAGGGGGGGAACCAACAATGAGCAGTTCTTC. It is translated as CATSRGGTNNEQFF.

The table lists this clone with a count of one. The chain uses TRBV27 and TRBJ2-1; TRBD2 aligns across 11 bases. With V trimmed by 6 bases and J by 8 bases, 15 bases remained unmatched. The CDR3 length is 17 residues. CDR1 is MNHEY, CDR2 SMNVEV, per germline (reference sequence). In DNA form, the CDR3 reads TGTGCCAGCAGCCCACCCCCTAGCGGGAGGATCCCAGATGAGCAGTTCTTC. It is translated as CASSPPPSGRIPDEQFF.

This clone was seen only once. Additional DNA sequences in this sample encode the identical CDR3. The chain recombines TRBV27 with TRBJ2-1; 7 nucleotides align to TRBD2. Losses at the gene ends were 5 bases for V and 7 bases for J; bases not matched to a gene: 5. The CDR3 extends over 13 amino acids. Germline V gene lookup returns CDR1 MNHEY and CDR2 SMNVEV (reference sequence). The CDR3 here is CASSGLVGNEQFF. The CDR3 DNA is TGTGCCAGCAGTGGACTAGTCGGGAATGAGCAGTTCTTC.

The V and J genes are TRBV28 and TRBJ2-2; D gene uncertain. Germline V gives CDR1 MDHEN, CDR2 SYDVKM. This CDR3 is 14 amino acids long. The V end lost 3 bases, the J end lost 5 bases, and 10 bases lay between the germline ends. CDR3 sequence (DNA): TGTGCCAGCAGTTTGCCCACCAAGACCGGGGAGCTGTTTTTT. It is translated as CASSLPTKTGELFF.

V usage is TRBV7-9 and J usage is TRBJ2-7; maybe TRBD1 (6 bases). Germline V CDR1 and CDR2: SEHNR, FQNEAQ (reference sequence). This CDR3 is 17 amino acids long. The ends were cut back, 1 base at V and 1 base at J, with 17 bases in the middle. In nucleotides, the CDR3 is TGTGCCAGCAGCTTAGGCTCCTCAGGGGCGCGGTCCTACGAGCAGTACTTC. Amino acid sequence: CASSLGSSGARSYEQYF.

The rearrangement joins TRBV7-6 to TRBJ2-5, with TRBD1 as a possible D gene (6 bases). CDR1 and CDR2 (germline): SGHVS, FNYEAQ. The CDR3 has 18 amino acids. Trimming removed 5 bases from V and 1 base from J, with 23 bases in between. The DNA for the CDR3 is TGTGCCAGCAGCCCACCCTACGGGACACTCCGGGTCCAAGAGACCCAGTACTTC. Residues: CASSPPYGTLRVQETQYF.

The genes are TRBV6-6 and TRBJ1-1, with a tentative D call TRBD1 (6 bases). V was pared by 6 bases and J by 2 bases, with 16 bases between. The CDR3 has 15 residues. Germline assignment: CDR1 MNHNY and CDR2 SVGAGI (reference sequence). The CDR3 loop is CASRPYTRGNTEAFF. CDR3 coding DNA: TGTGCCAGCAGACCTTACACCAGGGGTAACACTGAAGCTTTCTTT.

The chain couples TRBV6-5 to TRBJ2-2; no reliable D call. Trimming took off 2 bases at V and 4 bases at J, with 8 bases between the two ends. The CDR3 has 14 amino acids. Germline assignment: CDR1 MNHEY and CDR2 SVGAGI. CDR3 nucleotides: TGTGCCAGCAGTTACGGGAAAGGCACCGGGGAGCTGTTTTTT. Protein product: CASSYGKGTGELFF.

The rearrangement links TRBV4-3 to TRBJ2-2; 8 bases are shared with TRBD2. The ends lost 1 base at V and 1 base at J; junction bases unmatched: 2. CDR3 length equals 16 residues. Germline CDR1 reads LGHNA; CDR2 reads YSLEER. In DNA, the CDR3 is TGCGCCAGCAGCCAAGTCGCGGGGGGGAACACCGGGGAGCTGTTTTTT. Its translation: CASSQVAGGNTGELFF.

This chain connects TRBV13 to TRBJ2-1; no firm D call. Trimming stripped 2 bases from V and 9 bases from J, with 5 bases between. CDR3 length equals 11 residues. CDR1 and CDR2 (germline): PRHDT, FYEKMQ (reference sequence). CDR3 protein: CASSLRREQFF. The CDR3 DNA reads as TGTGCCAGCAGCTTAAGGCGTGAGCAGTTCTTC.

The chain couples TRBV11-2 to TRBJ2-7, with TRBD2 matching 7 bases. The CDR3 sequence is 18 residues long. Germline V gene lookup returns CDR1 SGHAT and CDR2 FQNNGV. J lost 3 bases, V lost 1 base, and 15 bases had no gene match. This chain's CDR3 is CASSLARDLLLADYEQYF. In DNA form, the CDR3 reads TGTGCCAGCAGCTTAGCGAGGGACCTACTCCTAGCGGACTACGAGCAGTACTTC.

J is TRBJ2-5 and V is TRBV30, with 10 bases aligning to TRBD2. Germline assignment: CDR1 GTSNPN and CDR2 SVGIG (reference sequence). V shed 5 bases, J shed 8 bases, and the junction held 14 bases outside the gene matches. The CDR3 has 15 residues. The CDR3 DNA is TGTGCCTGGGGGGGAAGCGGGAGGGCTTTGGGTACCCAGTACTTC. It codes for CAWGGSGRALGTQYF.

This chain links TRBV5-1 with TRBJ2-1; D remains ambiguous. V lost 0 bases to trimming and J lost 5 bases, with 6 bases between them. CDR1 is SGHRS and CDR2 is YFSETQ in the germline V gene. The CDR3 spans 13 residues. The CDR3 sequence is CASSLVTDNEQFF. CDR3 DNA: TGCGCCAGCAGCTTGGTCACAGACAATGAGCAGTTCTTC.

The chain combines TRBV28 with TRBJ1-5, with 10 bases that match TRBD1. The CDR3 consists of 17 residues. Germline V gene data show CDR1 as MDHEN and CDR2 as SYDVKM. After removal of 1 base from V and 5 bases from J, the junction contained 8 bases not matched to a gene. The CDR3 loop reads CASSLYPGQGKDQPQHF. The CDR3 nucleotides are TGTGCCAGCAGTTTATACCCGGGACAGGGGAAAGATCAGCCCCAGCATTTT.

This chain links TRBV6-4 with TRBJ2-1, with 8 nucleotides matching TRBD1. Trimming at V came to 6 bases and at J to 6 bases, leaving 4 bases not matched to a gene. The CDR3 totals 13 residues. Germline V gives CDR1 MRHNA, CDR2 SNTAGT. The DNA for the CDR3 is TGTGCCAGCAGCTCCGGGACAGGCAATGAGCAGTTCTTC. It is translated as CASSSGTGNEQFF.